The entry below describes one T cell receptor (beta chain). Its matching antigen is unknown. A read error may produce the germline difference seen at one junction end. Genomic DNA was employed as the template in profiling TCR beta VDJ and CDR3. TCRdb used MiXCR to reprocess the reads, holding one entry per CDR3 protein. This repertoire shows about 180,000 distinct CDR3 sequences, approximately 48% found once; its top ten account for about an eighth. This specimen belongs to a study of CD8+CD57+ T cells in acquired aplastic anemia. Study in general: Sorted CD4+ and CD8+ cells gave a mean 3.2 ug DNA, range about 0.2 to 27.4 ug. Study-wide results and limits: In common between the patients and the controls were twenty-nine CD8+ CDR3 sequences.

Germline-derived CDR1 and CDR2 are ENHRY and SYGVKD. The CDR3 is 16 amino acids. Only patients with CD8+CD57+ cell expansion on flow cytometry were chosen for sequencing. Severe acquired aplastic anemia affected all patients. Each patient gave a blood sample that was collected before any therapy had been received. The sequenced material came from sorted CD4+, CD8+, or CD8+CD57+ T cells (not recorded which) from PBMCs. The clonotype was recovered from a human donor with aplastic anemia. The chain links TRBV10-3 to TRBJ1-2; 7 positions agree with TRBD1. CDR3 DNA: TGTGCCAGCAGTTACCTACCGGGACAGCGATTCTATGGCTACACCTTC. This codes for CASSYLPGQRFYGYTF.